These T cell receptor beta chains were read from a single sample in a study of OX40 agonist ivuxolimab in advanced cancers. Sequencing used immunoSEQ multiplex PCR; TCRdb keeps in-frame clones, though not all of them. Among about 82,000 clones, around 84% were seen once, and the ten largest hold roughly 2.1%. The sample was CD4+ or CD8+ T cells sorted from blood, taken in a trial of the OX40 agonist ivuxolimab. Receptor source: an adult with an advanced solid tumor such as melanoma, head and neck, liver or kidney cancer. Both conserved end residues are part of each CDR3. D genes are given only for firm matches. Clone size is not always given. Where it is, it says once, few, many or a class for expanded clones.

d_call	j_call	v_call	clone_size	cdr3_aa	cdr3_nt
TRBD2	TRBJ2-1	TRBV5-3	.	CARSPRTSGAGYNEQFF	TGTGCCAGAAGCCCTCGGACTAGCGGGGCCGGCTACAATGAGCAGTTCTTC
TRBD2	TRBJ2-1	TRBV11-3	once	CASSRGLAGLGEQFF	TGTGCCAGCAGCCGGGGACTAGCGGGACTAGGCGAGCAGTTCTTC
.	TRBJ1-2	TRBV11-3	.	CASSLGTGLPYGYTF	TGTGCCAGCAGCTTAGGAACAGGGTTGCCCTATGGCTACACCTTC
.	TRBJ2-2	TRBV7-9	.	CASSSENTGELFF	TGTGCCAGCAGCTCAGAGAACACCGGGGAGCTGTTTTTT
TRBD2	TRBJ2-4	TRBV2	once	CASSERLAGVKNIQYF	TGTGCCAGCAGTGAACGACTAGCGGGAGTCAAAAACATTCAGTACTTC
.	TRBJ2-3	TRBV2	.	CASQDPRKADTQYF	TGTGCCAGCCAGGACCCCCGGAAGGCAGATACGCAGTATTTT
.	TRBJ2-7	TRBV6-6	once	CASSYSNPREYEQYF	TGTGCCAGCAGTTACTCGAACCCCCGGGAGTACGAGCAGTACTTC
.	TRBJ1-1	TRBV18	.	CASSPIVPFTEAFF	TGTGCCAGCTCACCTATTGTTCCGTTCACTGAAGCTTTCTTT
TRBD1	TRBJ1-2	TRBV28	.	CASSLWDRDGYTF	TGTGCCAGCAGTTTGTGGGACAGGGATGGCTACACCTTC
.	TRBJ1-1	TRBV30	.	CAWRPGTGIMNTEAFF	TGTGCCTGGAGACCCGGGACCGGAATAATGAACACTGAAGCTTTCTTT
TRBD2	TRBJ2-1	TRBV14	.	CASSPPRSGVGEQFF	TGTGCCAGCAGCCCCCCCCGTAGCGGGGTTGGGGAGCAGTTCTTC
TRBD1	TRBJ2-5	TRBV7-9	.	CASVLGDRVPETQYF	TGTGCCAGCGTCCTCGGGGACAGGGTACCGGAGACCCAGTACTTC
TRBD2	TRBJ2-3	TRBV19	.	CASSRLAADTQYF	TGTGCCAGTAGCCGACTAGCGGCAGATACGCAGTATTTT
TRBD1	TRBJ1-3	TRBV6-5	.	CASSRQGSGNTIYF	TGTGCCAGCAGTCGACAGGGTAGTGGAAACACCATATATTTT
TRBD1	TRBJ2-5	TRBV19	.	CASSGPGQQETQYF	TGTGCCAGTAGTGGCCCGGGACAGCAAGAGACCCAGTACTTC
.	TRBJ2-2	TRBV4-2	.	CASSQELTGYSGELFF	TGTGCCAGCAGCCAAGAACTAACAGGGTACTCCGGGGAGCTGTTTTTT
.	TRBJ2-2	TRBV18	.	CASSPRTGTNTGELFF	TGTGCCAGCTCACCTAGGACGGGCACGAACACCGGGGAGCTGTTTTTT
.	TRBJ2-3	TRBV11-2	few	CASSLVADTQYF	TGTGCCAGCAGCTTAGTCGCAGATACGCAGTATTTT
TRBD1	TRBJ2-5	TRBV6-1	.	CASSGTGEETQYF	TGTGCCAGCTCCGGGACAGGGGAAGAGACCCAGTACTTC
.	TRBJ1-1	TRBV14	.	CASSQDGRNTEAFF	TGTGCCAGCAGCCAAGATGGGAGGAACACTGAAGCTTTCTTT
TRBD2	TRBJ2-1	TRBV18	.	CASSSGTSGSEQFF	TGTGCCAGCTCATCGGGGACTAGCGGGAGTGAGCAGTTCTTC
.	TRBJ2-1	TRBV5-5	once	CASSLSLANEQFF	TGTGCCAGCAGCTTGAGTCTAGCCAATGAGCAGTTCTTC
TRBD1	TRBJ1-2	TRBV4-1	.	CASSQDNTVRTGPYSGYTF	TGCGCCAGCAGCCAAGATAATACAGTGAGGACAGGGCCCTATTCTGGCTACACCTTC
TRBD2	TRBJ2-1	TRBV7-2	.	CASSPSGGIYNEQFF	TGTGCCAGCAGCCCCTCCGGGGGGATATACAATGAGCAGTTCTTC
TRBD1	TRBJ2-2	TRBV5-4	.	CASSLGQGYTGELFF	TGTGCCAGCAGCCTGGGACAGGGGTACACCGGGGAGCTGTTTTTT
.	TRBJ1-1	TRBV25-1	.	CASRAQANTEAFF	TGTGCCAGCCGGGCTCAGGCGAACACTGAAGCTTTCTTT
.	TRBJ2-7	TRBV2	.	CASSRGPGESYEQYF	TGTGCCAGCAGCAGAGGACCGGGAGAGTCCTACGAGCAGTACTTC
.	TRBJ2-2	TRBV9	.	CASSLTDAGELFF	TGTGCCAGCAGCCTTACGGATGCGGGGGAGCTGTTTTTT
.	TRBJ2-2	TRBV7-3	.	CASSPQGSGELFF	TGTGCCAGCAGCCCCCAGGGGTCCGGGGAGCTGTTTTTT
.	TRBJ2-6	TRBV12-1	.	CASSVGQGPISGANVLTF	TGTGCCAGCAGCGTGGGACAGGGCCCAATCTCTGGGGCCAACGTCCTGACTTTC
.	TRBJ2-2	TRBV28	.	CATEDTGELFF	TGTGCCACCGAAGACACCGGGGAGCTGTTTTTT
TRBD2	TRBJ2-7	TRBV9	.	CASSVGSSGRTVEQYF	TGTGCCAGCAGCGTAGGAAGTAGCGGGAGGACGGTTGAGCAGTACTTC
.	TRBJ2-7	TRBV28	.	CASSSSNFFSYEQYF	TGTGCCAGCAGTTCTAGCAATTTCTTCTCCTACGAGCAGTACTTC
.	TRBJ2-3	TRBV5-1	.	CASRSGTGTSTDTQYF	TGCGCCAGCAGGTCCGGGACGGGGACTAGCACAGATACGCAGTATTTT
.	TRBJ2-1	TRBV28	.	CASSAGSYNEQFF	TGTGCCAGCAGTGCCGGGAGCTACAATGAGCAGTTCTTC
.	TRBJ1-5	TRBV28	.	CASSSPWSNQPQHF	TGTGCCAGCAGTTCCCCCTGGAGCAATCAGCCCCAGCATTTT
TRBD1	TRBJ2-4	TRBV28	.	CASSPGQGNIQYF	TGTGCCAGCAGCCCGGGACAGGGAAACATTCAGTACTTC
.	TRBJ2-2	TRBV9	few	CASSVDGRRTGELFF	TGTGCCAGCAGCGTTGACGGGAGAAGGACCGGGGAGCTGTTTTTT
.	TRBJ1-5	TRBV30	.	CAWSKGQNNQPQHF	TGTGCCTGGAGTAAGGGACAAAACAATCAGCCCCAGCATTTT
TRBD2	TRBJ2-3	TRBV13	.	CASSYRTSGTTDTQYF	TGTGCCAGCAGCTACCGGACTAGCGGGACCACAGATACGCAGTATTTT
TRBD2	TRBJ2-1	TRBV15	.	CATSRGGSLAGEQFF	TGTGCCACCAGCAGAGGCGGTTCCCTAGCGGGAGAGCAGTTCTTC
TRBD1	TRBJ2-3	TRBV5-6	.	CASRRQGRTDTQYF	TGTGCCAGCAGACGACAGGGCCGCACAGATACGCAGTATTTT
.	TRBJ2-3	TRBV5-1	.	CASTRQPYQDTDTQYF	TGCGCCAGCACCCGTCAGCCGTATCAAGACACAGATACGCAGTATTTT
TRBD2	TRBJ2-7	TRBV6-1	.	CASRGLEGGAHEQYF	TGTGCCAGCAGAGGATTGGAGGGAGGGGCCCACGAGCAGTACTTC
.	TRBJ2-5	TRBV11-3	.	CASSPEGVARETQYF	TGTGCCAGCAGCCCCGAGGGGGTAGCGAGGGAGACCCAGTACTTC
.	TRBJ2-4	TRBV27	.	CASSPSDGAKNIQYF	TGTGCCAGCAGTCCCTCGGATGGAGCCAAAAACATTCAGTACTTC
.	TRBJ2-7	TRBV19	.	CASSPEQVPLYEQYF	TGTGCCAGTAGTCCCGAACAGGTTCCCCTCTACGAGCAGTACTTC